Below are 11 T cell receptor beta chains sequenced from a single sample in a study of blood T cell repertoires in COVID-19. TCRdb's copy holds only in-frame clones and misses some; the assay was immunoSEQ multiplex PCR. The repertoire holds approximately 50,000 clones, with more than 90% as singletons. Sequencing was performed on peripheral blood. The receptors shown here come from a middle-aged man with active COVID-19.

The V call is TRBV9, the J call TRBJ2-3; 11 positions agree with TRBD1. With 4 bases clipped from V and 6 bases from J, the junction kept 7 bases outside the gene matches. The CDR3 spans 15 residues. The V gene's germline CDR1 is SGDLS and CDR2 YYNGEE. The CDR3 loop reads CASSRTGGGRDTQYF. CDR3 nucleotides: TGTGCCAGCAGCCGGACAGGGGGCGGAAGGGATACGCAGTATTTT.

The chain employs TRBV7-2 and TRBJ1-6; 8 positions agree with TRBD1. Losses at the gene ends were 5 bases for V and 7 bases for J; bases not matched to a gene: 4. Per germline, CDR1 SGHTA and CDR2 FQGNSA. CDR3 length: 14 amino acids. CDR3 in DNA: TGTGCCAGCAGCGGGGACAGGATAAATTCACCCCTCCACTTT. This encodes CASSGDRINSPLHF.

CDR3 sequence: CASSHPGTGSNQPQHF. The CDR3 coding sequence is TGTGCCAGCAGCCACCCCGGGACAGGTAGCAATCAGCCCCAGCATTTT. The rearrangement uses TRBV7-2 and TRBJ1-5, with TRBD1 matching 8 bases. The CDR3 consists of 16 residues. CDR1 is SGHTA, CDR2 FQGNSA, per germline. Trimming at V came to 5 bases and at J to 0 bases, leaving 6 bases not matched to a gene.

The V gene is TRBV3-1 (or the pseudogene TRBV3-2), the J gene TRBJ2-7; TRBD1 matches 7 bases. V dropped 4 bases and J dropped 0; count of bases not matched to a gene: 3. The germline CDR1 and CDR2 sequences are LGHDT and YNNKEL (reference sequence). This CDR3 has 14 amino acids. CDR3 in amino acids: CASSRSGGSYEQYF. The CDR3 nucleotides read TGTGCCAGCAGCCGGTCAGGGGGCTCCTACGAGCAGTACTTC.

The rearrangement uses TRBV28 and TRBJ1-2; 8 nucleotides agree with TRBD1. With V trimmed by 4 bases and J by 4 bases, 8 bases remained unmatched. Germline-derived CDR1 and CDR2 are MDHEN and SYDVKM. This CDR3 is built from 15 residues. The CDR3 DNA follows: TGTGCCAGCAGTTCCGGGACAGGCATGATCTATGGCTACACCTTC. The encoded protein is CASSSGTGMIYGYTF.

V and J are TRBV21-1 and TRBJ2-1; TRBD1 reflects the table's D call only, with no check against the DNA. TRBV21-1 is termed a pseudogene. The CDR3 consists of 16 residues. The CDR3 is CASSSRTGSSYNEQFF. CDR3 nucleotide sequence: TGTGCCAGCAGCTCCCGGACAGGGAGCTCCTACAATGAGCAGTTCTTC.

This chain connects TRBV19 to TRBJ2-1; the match to TRBD2 covers 12 bases. The CDR3 sequence is 16 residues long. Germline CDR1 and CDR2: LNHDA and SQIVND (reference sequence). Losses at the gene ends were 5 bases for V and 4 bases for J; bases not matched to a gene: 6. The CDR3 sequence: CASSETSGGYYNEQFF. CDR3 in DNA: TGTGCCAGTAGTGAGACTAGCGGGGGCTATTACAATGAGCAGTTCTTC.

V is TRBV2 and J is TRBJ1-4, with TRBD1 identical over 9 bases. V dropped 6 bases and J dropped 8; count of bases not matched to a gene: 7. Germline CDR1 reads SNHLY; CDR2 reads FYNNEI. This CDR3 region has 14 residues. The chain's CDR3 is CASRRGQGEEKLFF. In nucleotides, the CDR3 is TGTGCCAGCAGGAGGGGACAGGGAGAGGAAAAACTGTTTTTT. The full variable domain, its missing parts supplied by reference TRBV2 and TRBJ1-4, is EPEVTQTPSHQVTQMGQEVILRCVPISNHLYFYWYRQILGQKVEFLVSFYNNEISEKSEIFDDQFSVERPDGSNFTLKIRSTKLEDSAMYFCASRRGQGEEKLFFGSGTQLSVL.

The chain recombines TRBV5-5 with TRBJ2-1, with 9 positions matching TRBD1. The length of the CDR3 is 15 residues. V shed 4 bases and J 0 bases; nucleotides not matched to a gene: 2. The germline V gene encodes CDR1 SGHKS and CDR2 YYEKEE (reference sequence). CDR3 residues: CASSIQGASYNEQFF. As DNA, the CDR3 is TGTGCCAGCAGCATACAGGGGGCCTCCTACAATGAGCAGTTCTTC.

The CDR3 loop reads CASSFEGRDYGYTF. The DNA for the CDR3 is TGTGCCAGCAGCTTCGAGGGTAGGGACTATGGCTACACCTTC. The genes are TRBV7-9 and TRBJ1-2, with D unresolved. This CDR3 region has 14 residues. Germline V CDR1 and CDR2: SEHNR, FQNEAQ (reference sequence). V dropped 3 bases and J dropped 3 bases, with 11 bases sitting between them.

This clone has a handful of counts. The chain is built from TRBV14 and TRBJ1-2, with a weak D call TRBD1 (6 bases). Trimming removed 4 bases from V and 4 bases from J, with 13 bases in between. Germline assignment: CDR1 SGHDN and CDR2 FVKESK. The CDR3 is 14 residues long. The CDR3 DNA sequence: TGTGCCAGCAGCCCGCTTGGGGGGGCCTATGGCTACACCTTC. This sequence encodes CASSPLGGAYGYTF.